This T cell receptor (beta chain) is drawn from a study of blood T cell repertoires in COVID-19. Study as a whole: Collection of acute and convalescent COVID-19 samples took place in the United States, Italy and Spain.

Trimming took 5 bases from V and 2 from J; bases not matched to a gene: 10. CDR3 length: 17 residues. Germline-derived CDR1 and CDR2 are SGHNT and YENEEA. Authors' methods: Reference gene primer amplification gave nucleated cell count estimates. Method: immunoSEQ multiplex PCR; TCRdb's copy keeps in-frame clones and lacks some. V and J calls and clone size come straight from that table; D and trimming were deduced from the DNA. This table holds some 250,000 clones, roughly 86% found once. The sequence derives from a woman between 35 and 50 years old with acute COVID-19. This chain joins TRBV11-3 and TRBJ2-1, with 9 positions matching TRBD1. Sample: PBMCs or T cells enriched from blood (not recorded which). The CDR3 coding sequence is TGTGCCAGCAGCCAGCGCTGGACAGGGGAAGCCTACAATGAGCAGTTCTTC. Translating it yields CASSQRWTGEAYNEQFF.